This T cell receptor beta chain derives from a study of T cells in Graves' hyperthyroidism and ophthalmopathy. Using RNA transcripts as the source, TCR beta CDR3 regions were amplified. First-round RT-PCR targeting the TCR CDR3 was performed with the HTBI primer set. MiXCR, applied by TCRdb to the multiplex PCR reads, yields one record per CDR3 protein. The table has about 600,000 distinct CDR3 sequences, about a sixth seen once. The table lists this clonotype with many counts. CDR3 length: 12 residues. V lost 6 bases to trimming and J lost 7 bases, with 12 bases between them. Sample: blood. This chain joins TRBV12-3 or TRBV12-4 and TRBJ1-2; D may be TRBD1 (6 bases). The TCR was taken from a woman aged 40 to 50 with Graves' ophthalmopathy. Here the CDR3 DNA reads TGTGCCAGCAGCCTCGGGGGCGGTGGCTACACCTTC. It is translated as CASSLGGGGYTF.